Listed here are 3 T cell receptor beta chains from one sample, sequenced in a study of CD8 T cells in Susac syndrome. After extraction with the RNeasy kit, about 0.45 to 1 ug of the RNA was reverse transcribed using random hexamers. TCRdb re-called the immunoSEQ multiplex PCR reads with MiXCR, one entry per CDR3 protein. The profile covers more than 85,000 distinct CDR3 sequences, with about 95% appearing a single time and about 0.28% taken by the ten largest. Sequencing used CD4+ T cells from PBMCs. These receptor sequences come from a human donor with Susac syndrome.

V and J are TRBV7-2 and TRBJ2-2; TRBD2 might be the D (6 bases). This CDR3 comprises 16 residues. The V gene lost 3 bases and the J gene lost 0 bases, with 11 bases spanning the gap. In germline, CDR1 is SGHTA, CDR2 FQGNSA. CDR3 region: CASSLAGTANTGELFF. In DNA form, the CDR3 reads TGTGCCAGCAGCTTGGCCGGGACTGCGAACACCGGGGAGCTGTTTTTT.

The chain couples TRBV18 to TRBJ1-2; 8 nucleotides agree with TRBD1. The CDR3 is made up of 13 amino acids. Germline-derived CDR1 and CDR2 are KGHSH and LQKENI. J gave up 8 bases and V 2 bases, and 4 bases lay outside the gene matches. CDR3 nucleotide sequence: TGTGCCAGCTCACCAAAGACAGGGGAAGGCTACACCTTC. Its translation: CASSPKTGEGYTF.

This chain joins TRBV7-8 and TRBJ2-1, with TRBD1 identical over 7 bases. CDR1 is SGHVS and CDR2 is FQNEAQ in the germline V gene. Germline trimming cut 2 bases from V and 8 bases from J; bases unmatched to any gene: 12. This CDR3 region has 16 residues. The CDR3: CASSLLRDRPLHEQFF. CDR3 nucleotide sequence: TGTGCCAGCAGCTTACTCCGGGACAGACCCCTCCATGAGCAGTTCTTC.